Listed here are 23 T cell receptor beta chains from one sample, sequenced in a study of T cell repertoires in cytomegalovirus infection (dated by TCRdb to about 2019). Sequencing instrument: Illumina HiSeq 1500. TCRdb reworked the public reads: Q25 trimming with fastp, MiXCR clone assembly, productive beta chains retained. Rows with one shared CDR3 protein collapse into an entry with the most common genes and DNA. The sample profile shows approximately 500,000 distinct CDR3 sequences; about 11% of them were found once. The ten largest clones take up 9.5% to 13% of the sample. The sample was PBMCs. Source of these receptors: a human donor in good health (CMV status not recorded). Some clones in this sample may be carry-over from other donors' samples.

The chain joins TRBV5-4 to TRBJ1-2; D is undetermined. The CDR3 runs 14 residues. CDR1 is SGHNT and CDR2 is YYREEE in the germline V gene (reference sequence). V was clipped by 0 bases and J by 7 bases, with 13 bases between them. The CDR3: CASSLEPADCGYTF. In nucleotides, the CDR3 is TGTGCCAGCAGCTTGGAACCGGCTGACTGTGGCTACACCTTC. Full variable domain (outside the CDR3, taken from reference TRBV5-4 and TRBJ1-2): ETGVTQSPTHLIKTRGQQVTLRCSSQSGHNTVSWYQQALGQGPQFIFQYYREEENGRGNFPPRFSGLQFPNYSSELNVNALELDDSALYLCASSLEPADCGYTFGSGTRLTVV.

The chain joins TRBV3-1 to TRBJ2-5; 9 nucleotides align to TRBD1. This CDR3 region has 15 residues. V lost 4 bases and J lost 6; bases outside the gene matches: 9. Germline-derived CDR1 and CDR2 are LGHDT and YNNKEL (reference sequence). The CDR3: CASSLPGTGRKTQYF. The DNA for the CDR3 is TGTGCCAGCAGCCTACCCGGGACAGGGAGGAAGACCCAGTACTTC.

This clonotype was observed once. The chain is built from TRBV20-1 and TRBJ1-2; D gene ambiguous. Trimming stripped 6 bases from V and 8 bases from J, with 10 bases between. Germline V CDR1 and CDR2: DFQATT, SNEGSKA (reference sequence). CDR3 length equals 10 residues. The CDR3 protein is CSARTRGYTF. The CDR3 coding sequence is TGCAGTGCGAGGACGAGGGGCTACACCTTC.

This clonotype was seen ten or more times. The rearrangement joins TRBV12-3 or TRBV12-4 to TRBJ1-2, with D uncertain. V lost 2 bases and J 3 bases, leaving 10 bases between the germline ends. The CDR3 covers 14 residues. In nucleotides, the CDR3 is TGTGCCAGCAGTTTAAGGGCCCCAGACTATGGCTACACCTTC. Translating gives CASSLRAPDYGYTF.

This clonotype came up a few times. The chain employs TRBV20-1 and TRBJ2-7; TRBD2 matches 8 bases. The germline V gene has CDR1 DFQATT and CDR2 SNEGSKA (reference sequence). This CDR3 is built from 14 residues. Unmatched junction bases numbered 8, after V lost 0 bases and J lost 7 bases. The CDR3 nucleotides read TGCAGTGCTAGAGAGACTAGCGCCGCGGGGGAGCAGTACTTC. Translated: CSARETSAAGEQYF.

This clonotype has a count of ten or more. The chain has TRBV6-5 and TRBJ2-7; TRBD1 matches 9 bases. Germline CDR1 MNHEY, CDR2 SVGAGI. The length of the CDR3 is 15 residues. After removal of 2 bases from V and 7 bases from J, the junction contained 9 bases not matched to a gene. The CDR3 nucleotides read TGTGCCAGCAGTTACAGGGGACAGGGCCAATCTGAGCAGTACTTC. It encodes CASSYRGQGQSEQYF.

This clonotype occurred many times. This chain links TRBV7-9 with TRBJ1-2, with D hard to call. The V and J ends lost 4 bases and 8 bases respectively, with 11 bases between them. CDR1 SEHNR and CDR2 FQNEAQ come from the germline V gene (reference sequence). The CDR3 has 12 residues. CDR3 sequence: CASSSRGQGYTF. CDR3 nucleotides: TGTGCCAGCAGCTCACGTGGGCAAGGCTACACCTTC.

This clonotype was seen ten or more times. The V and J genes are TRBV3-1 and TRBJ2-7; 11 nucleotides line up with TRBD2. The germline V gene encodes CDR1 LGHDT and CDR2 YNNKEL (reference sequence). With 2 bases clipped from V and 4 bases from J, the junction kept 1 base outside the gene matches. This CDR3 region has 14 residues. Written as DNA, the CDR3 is TGTGCCAGCAGCCAACTAGCGGGAGGTTACGAGCAGTACTTC. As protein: CASSQLAGGYEQYF.

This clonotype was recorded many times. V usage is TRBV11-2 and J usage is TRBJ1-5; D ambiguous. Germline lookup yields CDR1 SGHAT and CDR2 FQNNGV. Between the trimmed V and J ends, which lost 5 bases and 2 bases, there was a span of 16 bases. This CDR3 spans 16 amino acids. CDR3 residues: CASSTKPGGGNQPQHF. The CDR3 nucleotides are TGTGCCAGCAGCACAAAACCGGGAGGTGGCAATCAGCCCCAGCATTTT.

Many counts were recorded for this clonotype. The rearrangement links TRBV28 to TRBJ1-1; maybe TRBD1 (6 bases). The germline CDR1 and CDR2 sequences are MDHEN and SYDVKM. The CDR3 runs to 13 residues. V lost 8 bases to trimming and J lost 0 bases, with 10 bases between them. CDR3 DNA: TGTGCCAGCTCAGGGGTGATGAACACTGAAGCTTTCTTT. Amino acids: CASSGVMNTEAFF.

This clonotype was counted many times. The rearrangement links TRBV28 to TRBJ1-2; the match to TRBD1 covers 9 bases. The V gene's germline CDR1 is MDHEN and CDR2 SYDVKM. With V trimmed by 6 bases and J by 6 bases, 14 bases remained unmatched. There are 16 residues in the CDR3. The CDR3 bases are TGTGCCAGCAGGGCCGGGGACAGGGTACGGGGGCATGGCTACACCTTC. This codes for CASRAGDRVRGHGYTF.

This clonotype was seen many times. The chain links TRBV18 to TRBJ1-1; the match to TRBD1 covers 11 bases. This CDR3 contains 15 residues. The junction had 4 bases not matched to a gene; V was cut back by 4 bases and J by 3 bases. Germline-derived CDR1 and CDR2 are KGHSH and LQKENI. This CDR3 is CASSQGTGGDTEAFF. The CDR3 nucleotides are TGTGCCAGCTCACAAGGGACAGGGGGGGACACTGAAGCTTTCTTT.

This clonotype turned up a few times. The CDR3: CASRATSGRAGEQFF. In nucleotides, the CDR3 is TGTGCCAGTAGGGCAACTAGCGGGAGGGCCGGTGAGCAGTTCTTC. The chain couples TRBV19 to TRBJ2-1, with 13 nucleotides matching TRBD2. V shed 6 bases and J 9 bases; nucleotides not matched to a gene: 8. The length of the CDR3 is 15 residues. The germline V gene has CDR1 LNHDA and CDR2 SQIVND (reference sequence).

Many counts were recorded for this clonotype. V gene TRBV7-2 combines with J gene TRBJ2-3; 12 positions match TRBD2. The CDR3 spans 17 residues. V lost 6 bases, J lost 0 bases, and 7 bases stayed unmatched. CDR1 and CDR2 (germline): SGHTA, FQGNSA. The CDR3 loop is CASSPPGLAGSTDTQYF. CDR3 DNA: TGTGCCAGCAGTCCCCCGGGACTAGCGGGTAGCACAGATACGCAGTATTTT.

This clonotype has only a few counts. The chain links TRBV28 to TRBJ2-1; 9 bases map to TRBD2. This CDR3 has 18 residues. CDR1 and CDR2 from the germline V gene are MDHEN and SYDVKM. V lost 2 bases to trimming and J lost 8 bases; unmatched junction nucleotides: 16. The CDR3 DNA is TGTGCCAGCAGTTTACCCGCGGGTAGCGGGAGCAGCCGGTATGAGCAGTTCTTC. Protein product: CASSLPAGSGSSRYEQFF.

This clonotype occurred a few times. The chain's CDR3 is CASRGGPSEQYF. Written as DNA, the CDR3 is TGTGCCAGCAGGGGGGGACCGTCCGAGCAGTACTTC. The chain employs TRBV28 and TRBJ2-7, with D maybe TRBD2 (6 bases). Trimming took off 6 bases at V and 6 bases at J, with 12 bases between the two ends. The CDR3 runs to 12 residues. Germline assignment: CDR1 MDHEN and CDR2 SYDVKM.

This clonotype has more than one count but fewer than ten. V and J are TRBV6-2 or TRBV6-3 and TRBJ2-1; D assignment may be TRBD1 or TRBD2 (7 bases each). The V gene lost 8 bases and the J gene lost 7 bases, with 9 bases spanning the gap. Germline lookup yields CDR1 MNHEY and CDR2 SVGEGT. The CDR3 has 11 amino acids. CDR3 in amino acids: CASQGGNEQFF. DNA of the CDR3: TGTGCCAGCCAGGGGGGGAATGAGCAGTTCTTC.

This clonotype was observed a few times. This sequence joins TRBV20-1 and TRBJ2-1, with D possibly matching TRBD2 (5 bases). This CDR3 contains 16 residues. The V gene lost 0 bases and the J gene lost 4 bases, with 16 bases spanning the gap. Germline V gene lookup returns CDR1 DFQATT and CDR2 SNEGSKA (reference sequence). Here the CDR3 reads CSARDRTGMGYNEQFF. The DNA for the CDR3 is TGCAGTGCTAGAGATCGCACGGGAATGGGTTACAATGAGCAGTTCTTC.

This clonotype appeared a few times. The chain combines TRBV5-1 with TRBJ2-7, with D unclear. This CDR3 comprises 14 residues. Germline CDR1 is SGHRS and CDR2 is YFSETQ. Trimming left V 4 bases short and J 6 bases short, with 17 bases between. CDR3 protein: CASSPEARRGEQYF. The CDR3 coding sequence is TGCGCCAGCAGCCCTGAGGCTAGGCGAGGCGAGCAGTACTTC.

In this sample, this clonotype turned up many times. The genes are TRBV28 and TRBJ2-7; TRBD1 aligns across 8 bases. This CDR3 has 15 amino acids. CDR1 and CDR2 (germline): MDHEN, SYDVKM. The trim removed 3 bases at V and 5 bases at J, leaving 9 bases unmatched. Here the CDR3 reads CASSFRTGIVDEQYF. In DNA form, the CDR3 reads TGTGCCAGCAGTTTCCGGACAGGGATCGTCGACGAGCAGTACTTC.

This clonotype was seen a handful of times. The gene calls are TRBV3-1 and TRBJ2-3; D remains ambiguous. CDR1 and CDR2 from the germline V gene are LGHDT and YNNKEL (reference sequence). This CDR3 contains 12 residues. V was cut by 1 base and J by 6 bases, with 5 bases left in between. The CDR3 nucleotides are TGTGCCAGCAGCCAAGCTTTGGATACGCAGTATTTT. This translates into CASSQALDTQYF.

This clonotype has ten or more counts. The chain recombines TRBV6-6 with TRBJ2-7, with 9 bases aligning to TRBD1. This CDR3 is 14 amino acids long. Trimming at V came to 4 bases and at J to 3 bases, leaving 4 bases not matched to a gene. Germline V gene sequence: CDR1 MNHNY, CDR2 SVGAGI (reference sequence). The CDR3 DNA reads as TGTGCCAGCAGTTTTCGGGACAGGGTCTACGAGCAGTACTTC. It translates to CASSFRDRVYEQYF.

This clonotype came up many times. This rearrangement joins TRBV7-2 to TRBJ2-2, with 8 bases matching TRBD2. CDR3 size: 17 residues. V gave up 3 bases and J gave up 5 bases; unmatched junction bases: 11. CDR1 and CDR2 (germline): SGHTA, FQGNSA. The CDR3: CASSFAGSGAGTGELFF. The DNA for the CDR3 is TGTGCCAGCAGCTTCGCTGGTAGCGGGGCGGGAACCGGGGAGCTGTTTTTT.